These 8 T cell receptor beta chains were sequenced from one sample in a study of T cells in Graves' hyperthyroidism and ophthalmopathy (dated by TCRdb to the late 2010s). Library prep was done by multiplex PCR. The reads were generated on an Illumina HiSeq 2000. Amplification of TCR beta CDR3 regions was carried out from RNA transcripts. For the first round of RT-PCR on the TCR CDR3, the HTBI primer set was used together with the Qiagen OneStep RT-PCR kit. In-frame beta chains were kept once TCRdb had trimmed the public reads at Q25 with fastp and called clones with MiXCR. Identical CDR3 protein sequences are pooled into one entry, listed with their most common genes and DNA. The sample data list a few hundred thousand distinct CDR3 sequences, and approximately 48% of these were observed just once. 44% of the sample belongs to the ten largest clones. Sequencing input: peripheral blood or thyroid tissue (not recorded which). The receptors were sampled from an adult woman with Graves' disease, either hyperthyroidism or ophthalmopathy (not recorded which).

This clonotype was counted at least ten times. The chain has TRBV6-1 and TRBJ2-7, with a possible D match to TRBD1 (6 bases). The germline V gene encodes CDR1 MNHNS and CDR2 SASEGT. V lost 3 bases and J 4 bases, leaving 16 bases between the germline ends. This CDR3 spans 15 amino acids. The CDR3, as DNA: TGTGCCAGCAGTGAGATCGGGACAAATCTATACGAGCAGTACTTC. Translation: CASSEIGTNLYEQYF.

V gene TRBV10-3 combines with J gene TRBJ1-1; D not resolved. The CDR3 runs 13 residues. In germline, CDR1 is ENHRY, CDR2 SYGVKD. With 0 bases removed from V and 0 bases from J, the gap between germline ends came to 2 bases. The CDR3 DNA reads TGTGCCATCAGTGAGTCACTGAACACTGAAGCTTTCTTT. It translates to CAISESLNTEAFF.

The chain is built from TRBV7-2 and TRBJ1-4; tentative D call: TRBD1 (5 bases). The CDR3 has 17 amino acids. Germline V lookup: CDR1 SGHTA, CDR2 FQGNSA. Trimming stripped 6 bases from V and 6 bases from J, with 23 bases between. The chain's CDR3 is CASRQTAYGGTDEKLFF. CDR3 DNA: TGTGCCAGCAGGCAGACTGCTTACGGGGGAACGGATGAAAAACTGTTTTTT.

The V and J genes are TRBV15 and TRBJ2-7; 9 nucleotides match TRBD1. Germline assignment: CDR1 LNHNV and CDR2 YYDKDF (reference sequence). This CDR3 spans 18 amino acids. J gave up 5 bases and V 1 base, and 15 bases lay outside the gene matches. CDR3 nucleotides: TGTGCCACCAGCAGAGCTTCCAATACCGGGACAGGGTCAAACGAGCAGTACTTC. Protein: CATSRASNTGTGSNEQYF.

The CDR3 nucleotides are TGTGCCAGCAGCTCAGGAGCCATGTCCGAGCAGTACTTC. Translation: CASSSGAMSEQYF. This sequence joins TRBV7-9 and TRBJ2-7; D uncertain. V was shortened by 4 bases and J by 6 bases, with 13 bases between the two germline ends. The CDR3 totals 13 residues. The germline gives CDR1 SEHNR, CDR2 FQNEAQ (reference sequence). The full variable domain, rest sourced from reference TRBV7-9 and TRBJ2-7, is DTGVSQNPRHKITKRGQNVTFRCDPISEHNRLYWYRQTLGQGPEFLTYFQNEAQLEKSRLLSDRFSAERPKGSFSTLEIQRTEQGDSAMYLCASSSGAMSEQYFGPGTRLTVT.

The chain is built from TRBV2 and TRBJ1-1; tentative D call: TRBD1 (5 bases). CDR1 is SNHLY, CDR2 FYNNEI, per germline. V lost 5 bases, J lost 6 bases, and 25 bases lay in between. The CDR3 runs 17 residues. The CDR3 reads CASSRSSGPSRVAEAFF. As DNA, the CDR3 is TGTGCCAGCAGTCGTTCCAGTGGGCCGAGCAGGGTCGCTGAAGCTTTCTTT. Full variable domain (missing parts from reference TRBV2 and TRBJ1-1): EPEVTQTPSHQVTQMGQEVILRCVPISNHLYFYWYRQILGQKVEFLVSFYNNEISEKSEIFDDQFSVERPDGSNFTLKIRSTKLEDSAMYFCASSRSSGPSRVAEAFFGQGTRLTVV.

This chain connects TRBV10-3 to TRBJ1-2; possibly TRBD1 for D (6 bases). V lost 9 bases, J lost 2 bases, and 16 bases lay in between. The CDR3 loop spans 14 amino acids. Germline CDR1 ENHRY, CDR2 SYGVKD. This CDR3 reads CAIWQGTDNYGYTF. The CDR3 coding sequence is TGTGCCATATGGCAGGGGACGGACAACTATGGCTACACCTTC.

This clonotype was picked up many times. V and J are TRBV12-3 or TRBV12-4 and TRBJ2-7, with D hard to call. The CDR3 is made up of 11 amino acids. V was clipped by 6 bases and J by 6 bases, with 9 bases between them. The CDR3 protein is CASSLMGEQYF. The CDR3 DNA reads TGTGCCAGCAGCTTGATGGGCGAGCAGTACTTC.